This TCR beta chain was documented in a study of blood T cell repertoires in COVID-19. Deletions cut 0 bases from V and 5 bases from J, with 10 bases between. CDR3 length: 13 amino acids. Germline CDR1 is GTSNPN and CDR2 is SVGIG (reference sequence). Original processing notes: Quantification of nucleated cells was approximated via reference gene primer amplification. Generated by immunoSEQ multiplex PCR, the TCRdb table keeps only in-frame clones and is missing some. That table gives V, J and clone size, and the DNA gave D and trimming. Here the sample spans approximately 87,000 clones, roughly 91% being singletons.

Material for sequencing was peripheral blood. The origin of this receptor is an older man with active or convalescent COVID-19. This chain connects TRBV30 to TRBJ1-1; D uncertain. The CDR3 DNA reads TGTGCCTGGAGTGTAAGTTCGGGTACTGAAGCTTTCTTT. Its protein is CAWSVSSGTEAFF.